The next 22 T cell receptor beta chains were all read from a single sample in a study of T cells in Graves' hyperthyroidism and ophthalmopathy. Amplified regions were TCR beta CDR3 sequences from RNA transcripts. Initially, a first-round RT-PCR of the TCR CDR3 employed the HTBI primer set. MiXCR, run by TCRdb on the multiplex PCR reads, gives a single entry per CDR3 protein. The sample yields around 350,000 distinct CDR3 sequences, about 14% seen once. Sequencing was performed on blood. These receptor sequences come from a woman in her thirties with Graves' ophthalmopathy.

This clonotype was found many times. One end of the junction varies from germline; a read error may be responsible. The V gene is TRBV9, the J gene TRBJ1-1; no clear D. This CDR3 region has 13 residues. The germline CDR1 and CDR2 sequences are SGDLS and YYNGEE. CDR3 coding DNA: TGTGCCAGCAGTGTAGGGATGAACACTGAAGCTTTCTTT. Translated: CASSVGMNTEAFF.

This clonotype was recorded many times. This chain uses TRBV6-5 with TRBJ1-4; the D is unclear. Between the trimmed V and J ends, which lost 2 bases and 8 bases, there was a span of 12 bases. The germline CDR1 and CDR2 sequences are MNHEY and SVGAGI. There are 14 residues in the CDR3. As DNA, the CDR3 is TGTGCCAGCAGTTACCTTGACACCGACGAAAAACTGTTTTTT. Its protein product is CASSYLDTDEKLFF.

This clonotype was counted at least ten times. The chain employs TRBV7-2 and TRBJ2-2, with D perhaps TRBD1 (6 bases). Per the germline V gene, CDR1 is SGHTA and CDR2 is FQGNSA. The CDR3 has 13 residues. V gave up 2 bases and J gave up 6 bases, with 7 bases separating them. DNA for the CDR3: TGTGCCAGCAGCTTACGGACAGCCGGGGAGCTGTTTTTT. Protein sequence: CASSLRTAGELFF.

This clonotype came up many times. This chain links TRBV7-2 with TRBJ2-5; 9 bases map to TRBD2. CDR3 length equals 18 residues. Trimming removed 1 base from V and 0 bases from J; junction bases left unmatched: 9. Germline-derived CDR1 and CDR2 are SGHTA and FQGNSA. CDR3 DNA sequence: TGTGCCAGCAGCTTAGGATGGGCGGGGGGGCTTTACCAAGAGACCCAGTACTTC. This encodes CASSLGWAGGLYQETQYF.

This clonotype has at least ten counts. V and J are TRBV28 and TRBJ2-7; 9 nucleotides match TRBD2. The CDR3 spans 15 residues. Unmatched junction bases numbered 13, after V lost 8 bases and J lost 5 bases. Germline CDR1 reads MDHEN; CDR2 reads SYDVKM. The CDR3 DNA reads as TGTGCCAGCCATAGATCTCCGCTAGCGGGAAACGAGCAGTACTTC. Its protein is CASHRSPLAGNEQYF.

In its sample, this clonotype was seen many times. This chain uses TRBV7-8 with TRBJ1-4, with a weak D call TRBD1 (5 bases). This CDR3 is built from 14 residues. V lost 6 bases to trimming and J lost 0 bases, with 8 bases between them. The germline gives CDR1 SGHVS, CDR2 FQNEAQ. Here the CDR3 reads CASRRGSTNEKLFF. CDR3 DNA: TGTGCCAGCAGGAGGGGTTCAACTAATGAAAAACTGTTTTTT. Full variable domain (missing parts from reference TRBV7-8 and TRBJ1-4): GAGVSQSPRYKVAKRGQDVALRCDPISGHVSLFWYQQALGQGPEFLTYFQNEAQLDKSGLPSDRFFAERPEGSVSTLKIQRTQQEDSAVYLCASRRGSTNEKLFFGSGTQLSVL.

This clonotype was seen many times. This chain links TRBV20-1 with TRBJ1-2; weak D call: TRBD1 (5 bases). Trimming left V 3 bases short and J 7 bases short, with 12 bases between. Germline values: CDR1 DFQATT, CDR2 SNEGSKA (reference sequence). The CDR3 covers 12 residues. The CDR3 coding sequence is TGCAGTGCTAGTGTGCAGGGAGCTGGCTACACCTTC. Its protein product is CSASVQGAGYTF.

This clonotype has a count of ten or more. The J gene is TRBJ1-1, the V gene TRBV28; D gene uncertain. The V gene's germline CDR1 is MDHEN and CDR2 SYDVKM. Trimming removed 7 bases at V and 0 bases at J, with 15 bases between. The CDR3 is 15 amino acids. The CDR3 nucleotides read TGTGCCAGCAAACAGAGACTGGGAATGAACACTGAAGCTTTCTTT. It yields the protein CASKQRLGMNTEAFF.

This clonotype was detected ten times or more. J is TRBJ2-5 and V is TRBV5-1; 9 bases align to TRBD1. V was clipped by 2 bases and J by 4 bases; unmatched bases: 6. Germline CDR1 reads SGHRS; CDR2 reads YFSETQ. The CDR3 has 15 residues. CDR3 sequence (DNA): TGCGCCAGCAGCTTCCGGACAGGGGAGGGAGAGACCCAGTACTTC. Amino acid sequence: CASSFRTGEGETQYF.

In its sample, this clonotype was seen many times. The CDR3 reads CATSEGNIASTDTQYF. CDR3 nucleotides: TGTGCCACCAGTGAAGGTAACATAGCTAGCACAGATACGCAGTATTTT. V is TRBV24-1 and J is TRBJ2-3; D gene uncertain. This CDR3 is built from 16 residues. V was clipped by 4 bases and J by 0 bases, with 13 bases between them. Germline lookup yields CDR1 KGHDR and CDR2 SFDVKD.

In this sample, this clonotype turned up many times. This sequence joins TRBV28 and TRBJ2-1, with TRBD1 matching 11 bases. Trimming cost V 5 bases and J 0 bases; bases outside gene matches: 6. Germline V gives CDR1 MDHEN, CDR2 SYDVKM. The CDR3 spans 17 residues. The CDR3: CASSPGGQGDSYNEQFF. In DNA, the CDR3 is TGTGCCAGCAGTCCGGGGGGACAGGGGGACTCCTACAATGAGCAGTTCTTC.

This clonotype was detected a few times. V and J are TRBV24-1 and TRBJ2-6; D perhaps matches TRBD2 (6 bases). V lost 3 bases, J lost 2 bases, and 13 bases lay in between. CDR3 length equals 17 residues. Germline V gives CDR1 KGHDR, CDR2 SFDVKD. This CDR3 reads CATSDPSGGPGANVLTF. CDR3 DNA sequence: TGTGCCACCAGTGATCCTTCCGGGGGACCTGGGGCCAACGTCCTGACTTTC.

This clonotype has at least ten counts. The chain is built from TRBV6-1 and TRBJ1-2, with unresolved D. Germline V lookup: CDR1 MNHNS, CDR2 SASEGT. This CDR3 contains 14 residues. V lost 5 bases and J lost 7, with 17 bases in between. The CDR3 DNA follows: TGTGCCAGCAGTTACGATAGAGAGTGGGCTGGCTACACCTTC. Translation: CASSYDREWAGYTF.

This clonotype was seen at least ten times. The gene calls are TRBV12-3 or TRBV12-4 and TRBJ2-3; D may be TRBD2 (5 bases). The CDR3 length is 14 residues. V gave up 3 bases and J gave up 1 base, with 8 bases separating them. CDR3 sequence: CASSLRAGTDTQYF. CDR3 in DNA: TGTGCCAGCAGTTTGCGGGCTGGCACAGATACGCAGTATTTT.

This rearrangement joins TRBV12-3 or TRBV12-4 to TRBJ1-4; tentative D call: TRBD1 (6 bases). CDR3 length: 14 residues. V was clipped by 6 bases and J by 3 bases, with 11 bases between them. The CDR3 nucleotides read TGTGCCAGCAGAAGGGGGAACTCTAATGAAAAACTGTTTTTT. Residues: CASRRGNSNEKLFF.

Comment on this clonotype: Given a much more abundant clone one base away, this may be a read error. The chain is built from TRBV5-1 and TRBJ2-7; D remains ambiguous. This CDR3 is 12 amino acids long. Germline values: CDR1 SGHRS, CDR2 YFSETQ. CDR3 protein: CASSLVESERYF. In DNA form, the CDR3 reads TGCGCCAGCAGCTTGGTGGAATCCGAGCGGTACTTC.

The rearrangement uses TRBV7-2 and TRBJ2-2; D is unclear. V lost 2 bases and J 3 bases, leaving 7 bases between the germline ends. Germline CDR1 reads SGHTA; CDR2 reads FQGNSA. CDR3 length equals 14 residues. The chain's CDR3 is CASSLIMDTGELFF. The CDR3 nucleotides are TGTGCCAGCAGCTTAATCATGGACACCGGGGAGCTGTTTTTT.

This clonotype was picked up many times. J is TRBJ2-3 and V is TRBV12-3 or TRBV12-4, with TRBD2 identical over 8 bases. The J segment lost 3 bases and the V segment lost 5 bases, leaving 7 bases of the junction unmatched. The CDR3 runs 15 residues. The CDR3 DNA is TGTGCCAGCAGTCTTCCGGGACTAGGGACAGATACGCAGTATTTT. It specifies CASSLPGLGTDTQYF.

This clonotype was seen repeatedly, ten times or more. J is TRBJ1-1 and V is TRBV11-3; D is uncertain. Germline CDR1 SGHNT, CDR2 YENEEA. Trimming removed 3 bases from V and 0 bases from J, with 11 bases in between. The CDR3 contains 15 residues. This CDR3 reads CASSFSETLNTEAFF. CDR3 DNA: TGTGCCAGCAGCTTCTCCGAGACACTGAACACTGAAGCTTTCTTT.

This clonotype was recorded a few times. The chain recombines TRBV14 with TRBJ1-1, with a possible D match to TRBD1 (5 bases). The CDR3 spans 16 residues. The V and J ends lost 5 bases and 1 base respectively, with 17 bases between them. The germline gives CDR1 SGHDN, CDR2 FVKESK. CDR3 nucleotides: TGTGCCAGCAGCTTACGGATTGAGACAGAGAACACTGAAGCTTTCTTT. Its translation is CASSLRIETENTEAFF.

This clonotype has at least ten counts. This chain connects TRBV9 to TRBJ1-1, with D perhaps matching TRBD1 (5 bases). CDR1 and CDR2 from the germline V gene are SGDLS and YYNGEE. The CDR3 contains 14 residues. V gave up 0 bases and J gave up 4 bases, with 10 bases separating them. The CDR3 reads CASSVGGVATEAFF. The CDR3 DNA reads TGTGCCAGCAGCGTAGGGGGCGTAGCCACTGAAGCTTTCTTT.

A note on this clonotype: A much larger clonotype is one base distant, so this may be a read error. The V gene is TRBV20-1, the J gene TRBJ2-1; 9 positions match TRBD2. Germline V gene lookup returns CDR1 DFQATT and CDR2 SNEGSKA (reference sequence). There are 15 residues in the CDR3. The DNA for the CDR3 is TGCAGTGCTAAAAAACTAGCGGGCTCCTACAGTGAGCAGTTCTTC. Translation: CSAKKLAGSYSEQFF.